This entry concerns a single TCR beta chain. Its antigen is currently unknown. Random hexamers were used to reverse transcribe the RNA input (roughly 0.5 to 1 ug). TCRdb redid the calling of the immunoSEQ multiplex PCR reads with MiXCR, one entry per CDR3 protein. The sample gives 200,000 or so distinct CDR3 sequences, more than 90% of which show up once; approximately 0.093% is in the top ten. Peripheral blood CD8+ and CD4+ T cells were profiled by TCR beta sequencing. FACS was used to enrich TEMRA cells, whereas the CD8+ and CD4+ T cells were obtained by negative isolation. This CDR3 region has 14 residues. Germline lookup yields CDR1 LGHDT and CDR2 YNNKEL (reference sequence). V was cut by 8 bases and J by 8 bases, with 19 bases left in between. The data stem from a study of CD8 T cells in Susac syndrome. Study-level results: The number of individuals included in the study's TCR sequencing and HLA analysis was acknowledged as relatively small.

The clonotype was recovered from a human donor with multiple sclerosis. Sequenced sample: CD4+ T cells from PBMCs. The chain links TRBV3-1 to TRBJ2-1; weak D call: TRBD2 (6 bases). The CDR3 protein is CASRSGKIGDEQFF. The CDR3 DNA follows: TGTGCCAGCCGTAGCGGAAAGATAGGGGATGAGCAGTTCTTC.